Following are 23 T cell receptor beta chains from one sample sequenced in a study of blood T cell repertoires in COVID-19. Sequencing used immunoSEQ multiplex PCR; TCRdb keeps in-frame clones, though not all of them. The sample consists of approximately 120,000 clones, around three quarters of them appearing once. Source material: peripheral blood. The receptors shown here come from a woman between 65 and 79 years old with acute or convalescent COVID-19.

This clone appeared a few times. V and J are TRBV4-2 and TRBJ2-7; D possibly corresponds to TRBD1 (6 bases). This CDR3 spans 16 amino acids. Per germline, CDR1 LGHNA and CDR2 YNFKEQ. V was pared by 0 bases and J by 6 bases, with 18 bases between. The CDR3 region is CASSQDLARGIGEQYF. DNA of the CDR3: TGTGCCAGCAGCCAAGATCTCGCCAGGGGAATTGGCGAGCAGTACTTC.

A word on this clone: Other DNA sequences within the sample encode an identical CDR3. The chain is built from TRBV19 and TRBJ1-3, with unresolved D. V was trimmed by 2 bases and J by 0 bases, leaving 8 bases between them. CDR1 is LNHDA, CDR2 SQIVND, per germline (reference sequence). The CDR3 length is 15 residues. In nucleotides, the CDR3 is TGTGCCAGTAGTATATCCGACTCCTCTGGAAACACCATATATTTT. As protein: CASSISDSSGNTIYF.

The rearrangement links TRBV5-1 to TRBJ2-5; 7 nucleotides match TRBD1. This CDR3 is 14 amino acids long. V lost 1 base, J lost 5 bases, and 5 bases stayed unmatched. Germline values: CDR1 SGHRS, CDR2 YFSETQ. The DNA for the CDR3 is TGCGCCAGCAGCTTGCAGGGGGTTTACGAGACCCAGTACTTC. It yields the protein CASSLQGVYETQYF.

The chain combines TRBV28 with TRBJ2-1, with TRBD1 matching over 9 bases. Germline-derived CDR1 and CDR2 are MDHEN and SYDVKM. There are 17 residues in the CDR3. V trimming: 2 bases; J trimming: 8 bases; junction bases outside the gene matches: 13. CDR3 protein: CASSLVGGQGNIYEQFF. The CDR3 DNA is TGTGCCAGCAGTTTAGTCGGGGGACAGGGAAACATCTATGAGCAGTTCTTC.

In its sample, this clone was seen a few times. This CDR3 reads CASSLSQTNEKLFF. CDR3 nucleotides: TGTGCCAGCAGCTTATCGCAGACTAATGAAAAACTGTTTTTT. The V call is TRBV7-6, the J call TRBJ1-4; D is unclear. The CDR3 runs to 14 residues. The germline V and J ends were trimmed by 2 bases and 2 bases, with 6 bases remaining between them. Germline V CDR1 and CDR2: SGHVS, FNYEAQ.

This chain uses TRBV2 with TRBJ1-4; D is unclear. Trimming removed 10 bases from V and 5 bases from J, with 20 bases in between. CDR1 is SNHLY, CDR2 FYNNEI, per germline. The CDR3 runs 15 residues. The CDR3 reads CATHRNGELNEKLFF. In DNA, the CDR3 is TGTGCCACCCACCGAAACGGAGAACTGAATGAAAAACTGTTTTTT.

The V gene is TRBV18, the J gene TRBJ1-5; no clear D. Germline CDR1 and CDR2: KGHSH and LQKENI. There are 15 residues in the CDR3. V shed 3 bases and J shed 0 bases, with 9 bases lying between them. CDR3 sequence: CASSPRHDSNQPQHF. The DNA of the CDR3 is TGTGCCAGCTCACCCAGGCACGATAGCAATCAGCCCCAGCATTTT.

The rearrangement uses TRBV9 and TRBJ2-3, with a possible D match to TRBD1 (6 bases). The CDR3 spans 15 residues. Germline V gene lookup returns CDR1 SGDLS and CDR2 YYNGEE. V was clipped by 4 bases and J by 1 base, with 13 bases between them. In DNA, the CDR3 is TGTGCCAGCAGCCCTTGGGACAAAGGCACAGATACGCAGTATTTT. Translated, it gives CASSPWDKGTDTQYF.

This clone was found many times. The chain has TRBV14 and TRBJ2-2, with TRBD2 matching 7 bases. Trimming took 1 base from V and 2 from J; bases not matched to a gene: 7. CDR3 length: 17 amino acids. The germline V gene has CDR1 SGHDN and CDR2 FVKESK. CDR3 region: CASSQGYAGVNTGELFF. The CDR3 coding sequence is TGTGCCAGCAGCCAAGGTTACGCGGGGGTTAACACCGGGGAGCTGTTTTTT.

In DNA, the CDR3 is TGTGCCAGCAGCGGGGGTAATAATTCACCCCTCCACTTT. It specifies CASSGGNNSPLHF. The rearrangement links TRBV6-5 to TRBJ1-6; weak D call: TRBD1 (5 bases). Germline lookup yields CDR1 MNHEY and CDR2 SVGAGI. Trimming removed 6 bases at V and 5 bases at J, with 8 bases between. There are 13 residues in the CDR3.

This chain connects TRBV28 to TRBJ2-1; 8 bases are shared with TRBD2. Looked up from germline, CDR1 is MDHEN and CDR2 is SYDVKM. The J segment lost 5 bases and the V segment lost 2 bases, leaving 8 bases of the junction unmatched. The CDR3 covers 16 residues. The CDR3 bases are TGTGCCAGCAGTTTACATCCAGCGGGAGTAAACAATGAGCAGTTCTTC. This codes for CASSLHPAGVNNEQFF. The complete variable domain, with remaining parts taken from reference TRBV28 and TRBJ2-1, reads DVKVTQSSRYLVKRTGEKVFLECVQDMDHENMFWYRQDPGLGLRLIYFSYDVKMKEKGDIPEGYSVSREKKERFSLILESASTNQTSMYLCASSLHPAGVNNEQFFGPGTRLTVL.

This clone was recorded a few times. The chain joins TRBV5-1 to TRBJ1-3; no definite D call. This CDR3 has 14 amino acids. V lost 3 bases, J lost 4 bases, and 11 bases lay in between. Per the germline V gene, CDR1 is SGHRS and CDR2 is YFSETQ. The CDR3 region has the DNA TGCGCCAGCAGCTCCTTGTCGGGAGGAAACACCATATATTTT. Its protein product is CASSSLSGGNTIYF.

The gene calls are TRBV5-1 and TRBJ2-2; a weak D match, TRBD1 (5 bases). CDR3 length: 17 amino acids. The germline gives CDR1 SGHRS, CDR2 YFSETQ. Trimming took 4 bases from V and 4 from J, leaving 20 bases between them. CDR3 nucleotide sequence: TGCGCCAGCAGCAGCCAAGGGGCATCCTGGTTCACCGGGGAGCTGTTTTTT. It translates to CASSSQGASWFTGELFF.

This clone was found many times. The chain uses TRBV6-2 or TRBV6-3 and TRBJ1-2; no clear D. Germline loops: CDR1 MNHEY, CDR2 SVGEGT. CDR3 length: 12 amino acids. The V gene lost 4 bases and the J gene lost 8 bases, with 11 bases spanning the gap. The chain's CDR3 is CASSFILRGYTF. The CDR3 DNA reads TGTGCCAGCAGTTTTATTCTGAGGGGCTACACCTTC.

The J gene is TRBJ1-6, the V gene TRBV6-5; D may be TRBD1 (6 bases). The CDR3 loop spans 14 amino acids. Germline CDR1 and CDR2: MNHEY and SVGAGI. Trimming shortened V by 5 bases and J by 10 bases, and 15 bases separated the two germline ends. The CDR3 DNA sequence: TGTGCCAGCAGTCGGCACAGGGAGGGCTCACCCCTCCACTTT. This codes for CASSRHREGSPLHF.

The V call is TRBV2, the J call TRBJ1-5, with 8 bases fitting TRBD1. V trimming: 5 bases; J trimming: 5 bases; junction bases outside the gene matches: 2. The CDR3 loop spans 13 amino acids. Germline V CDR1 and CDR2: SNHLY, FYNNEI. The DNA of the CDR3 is TGTGCCAGCAGTTTGGACAGGGATCAGCCCCAGCATTTT. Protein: CASSLDRDQPQHF.

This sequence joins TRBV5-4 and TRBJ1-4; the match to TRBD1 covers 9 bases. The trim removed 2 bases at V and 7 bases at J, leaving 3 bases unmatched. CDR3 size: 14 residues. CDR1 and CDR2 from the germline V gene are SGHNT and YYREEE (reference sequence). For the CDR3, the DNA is TGTGCCAGCAGCTTAGACAGGGGGTCTGAAAAACTGTTTTTT. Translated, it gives CASSLDRGSEKLFF.

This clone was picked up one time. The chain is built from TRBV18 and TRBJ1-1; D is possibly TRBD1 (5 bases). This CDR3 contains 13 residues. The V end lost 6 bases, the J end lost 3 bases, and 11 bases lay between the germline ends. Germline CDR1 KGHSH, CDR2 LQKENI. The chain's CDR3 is CASSSKGDTEAFF. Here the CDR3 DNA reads TGTGCCAGCTCCAGCAAAGGGGACACTGAAGCTTTCTTT. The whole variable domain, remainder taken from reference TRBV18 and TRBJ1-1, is NAGVMQNPRHLVRRRGQEARLRCSPMKGHSHVYWYRQLPEEGLKFMVYLQKENIIDESGMPKERFSAEFPKEGPSILRIQQVVRGDSAAYFCASSSKGDTEAFFGQGTRLTVV.

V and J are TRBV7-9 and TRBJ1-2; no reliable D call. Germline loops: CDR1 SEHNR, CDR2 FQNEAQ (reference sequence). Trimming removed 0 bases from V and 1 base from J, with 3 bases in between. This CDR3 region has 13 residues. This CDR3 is CASSLAGNYGYTF. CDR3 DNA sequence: TGTGCCAGCAGCTTAGCCGGTAACTATGGCTACACCTTC.

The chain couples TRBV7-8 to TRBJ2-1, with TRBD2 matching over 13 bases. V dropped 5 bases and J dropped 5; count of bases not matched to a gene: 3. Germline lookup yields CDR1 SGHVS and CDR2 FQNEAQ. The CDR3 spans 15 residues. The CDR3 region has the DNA TGTGCCAGCAGCCGAGGGACTAGCGGGAACAATGAGCAGTTCTTC. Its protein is CASSRGTSGNNEQFF.

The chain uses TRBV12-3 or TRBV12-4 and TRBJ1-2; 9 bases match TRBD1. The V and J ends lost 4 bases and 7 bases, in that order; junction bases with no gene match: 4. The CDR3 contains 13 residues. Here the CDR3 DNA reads TGTGCCAGCAGTTGGGACAGGGTATTTGGCTACACCTTC. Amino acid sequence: CASSWDRVFGYTF.

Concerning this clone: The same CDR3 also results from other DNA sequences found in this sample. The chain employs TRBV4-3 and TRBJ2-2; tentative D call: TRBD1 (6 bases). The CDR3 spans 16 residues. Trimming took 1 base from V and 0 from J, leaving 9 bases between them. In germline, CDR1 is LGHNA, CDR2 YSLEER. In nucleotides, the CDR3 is TGCGCCAGCAGCCAAGGAGCAGGGGCGAACACCGGGGAGCTGTTTTTT. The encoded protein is CASSQGAGANTGELFF.

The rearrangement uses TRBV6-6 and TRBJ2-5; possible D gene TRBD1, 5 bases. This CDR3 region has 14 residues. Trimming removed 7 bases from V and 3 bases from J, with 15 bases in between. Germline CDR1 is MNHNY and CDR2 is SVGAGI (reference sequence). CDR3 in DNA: TGTGCCAGCACCCTTACCGGCAGGGAAGAGACCCAGTACTTC. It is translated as CASTLTGREETQYF.